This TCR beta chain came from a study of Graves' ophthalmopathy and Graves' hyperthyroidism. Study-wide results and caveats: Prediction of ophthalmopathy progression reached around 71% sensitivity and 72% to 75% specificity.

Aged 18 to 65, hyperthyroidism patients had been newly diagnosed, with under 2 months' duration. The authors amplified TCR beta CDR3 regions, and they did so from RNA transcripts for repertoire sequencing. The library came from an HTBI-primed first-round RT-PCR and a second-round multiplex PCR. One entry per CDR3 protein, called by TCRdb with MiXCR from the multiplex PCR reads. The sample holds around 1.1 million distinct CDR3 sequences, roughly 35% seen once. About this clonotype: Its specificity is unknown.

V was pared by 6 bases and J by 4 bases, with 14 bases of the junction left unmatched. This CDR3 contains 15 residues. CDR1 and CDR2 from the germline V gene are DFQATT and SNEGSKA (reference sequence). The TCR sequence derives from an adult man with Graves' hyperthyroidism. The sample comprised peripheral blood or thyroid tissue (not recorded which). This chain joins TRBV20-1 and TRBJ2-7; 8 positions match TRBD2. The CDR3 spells CSAKGAGASPYEQYF. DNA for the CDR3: TGCAGTGCAAAGGGAGCGGGAGCCTCCCCTTACGAGCAGTACTTC.